This T cell receptor (beta chain) was identified during a study of T cell repertoires in cytomegalovirus infection. About the research overall: Carrying CMV and the relevant HLA type showed in public TCR beta signatures. Overall study results and limits: Based on cumulative public TCR beta family frequency, carriers of CMV plus the relevant HLA were identified.

V was clipped by 5 bases and J by 4 bases, with 18 bases between them. CDR1 MNHEY and CDR2 SVGAGI come from the germline V gene. This CDR3 is built from 16 residues. There are many counts of this clonotype. Its antigen remains unknown. TCRdb reprocessed the reads via MiXCR and lists one record per CDR3 protein. The table includes about 360,000 distinct CDR3 sequences, 15% to 20% detected once. This TCR came from a human donor in good health (CMV status not recorded). Some clones in this sample may be carry-over from other donors' samples. The chain links TRBV6-5 to TRBJ2-1; no firm D call. Material: PBMCs. CDR3 sequence reads: CASSRGTIRTYNEQFF. The CDR3 bases are TGTGCCAGCAGTCGCGGAACCATTCGAACTTACAATGAGCAGTTCTTC.